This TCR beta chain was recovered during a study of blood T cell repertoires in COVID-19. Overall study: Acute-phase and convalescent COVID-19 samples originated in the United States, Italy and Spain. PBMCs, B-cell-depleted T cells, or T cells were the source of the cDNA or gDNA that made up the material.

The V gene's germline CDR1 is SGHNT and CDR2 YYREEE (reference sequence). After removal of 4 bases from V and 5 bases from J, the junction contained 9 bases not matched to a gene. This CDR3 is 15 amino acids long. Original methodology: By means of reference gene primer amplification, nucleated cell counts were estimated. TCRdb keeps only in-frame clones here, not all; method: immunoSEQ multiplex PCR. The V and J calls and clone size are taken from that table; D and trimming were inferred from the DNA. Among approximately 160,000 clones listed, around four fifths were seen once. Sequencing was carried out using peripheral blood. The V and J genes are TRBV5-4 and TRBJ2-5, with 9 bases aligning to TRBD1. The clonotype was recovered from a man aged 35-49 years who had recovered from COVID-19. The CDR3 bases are TGTGCCAGCAGCGCTGACAGGGGGGACGTGGAGACCCAGTACTTC. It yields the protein CASSADRGDVETQYF. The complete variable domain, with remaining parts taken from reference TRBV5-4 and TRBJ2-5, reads ETGVTQSPTHLIKTRGQQVTLRCSSQSGHNTVSWYQQALGQGPQFIFQYYREEENGRGNFPPRFSGLQFPNYSSELNVNALELDDSALYLCASSADRGDVETQYFGPGTRLLVL.